The rows below give T cell receptor beta chains drawn from one sample of a study of blood T cell repertoires in COVID-19. Generated by immunoSEQ multiplex PCR, the TCRdb table keeps only in-frame clones and is missing some. The sample has some 200,000 clones, approximately 87% seen once. Sample: peripheral blood. The source is a woman in her forties or fifties with acute or convalescent COVID-19. Both conserved end residues are part of each CDR3. D genes are given only for firm matches.

TRBV2,TRBJ2-1,TRBD2,CATLAGGLNEQFF,TGTGCCACCCTAGCGGGGGGCCTCAATGAGCAGTTCTTC
TRBV9,TRBJ1-2,TRBD1,CASSDSMTGRSYGYTF,TGTGCCAGCAGCGATAGTATGACAGGGAGGAGCTATGGCTACACCTTC
TRBV6-5,TRBJ2-2,TRBD1,CASSYSRGGVNGELFF,TGTGCCAGCAGTTACTCGAGAGGGGGCGTGAACGGGGAGCTGTTTTTT
TRBV7-9,TRBJ2-7,TRBD1,CASSSGQVVSYEQYF,TGTGCCAGCAGCTCCGGACAGGTAGTATCCTACGAGCAGTACTTC
TRBV9,TRBJ1-1,.,CASSNRGGGDTEAFF,TGTGCCAGCAGCAACCGGGGGGGAGGAGACACTGAAGCTTTCTTT
TRBV29-1,TRBJ1-5,.,CSGGEDNQPQHF,TGCAGCGGAGGGGAGGACAATCAGCCCCAGCATTTT
TRBV7-9,TRBJ2-2,TRBD1,CASNLRDSYTGELFF,TGTGCCAGCAACCTTAGGGACAGTTACACCGGGGAGCTGTTTTTT
TRBV18,TRBJ2-2,TRBD2,CASSPRTSANTGELFF,TGTGCCAGCTCACCTAGGACTAGCGCCAACACCGGGGAGCTGTTTTTT
TRBV6-5,TRBJ2-7,TRBD2,CASSYGTSGGYEQYF,TGTGCCAGCAGTTACGGGACTAGCGGGGGGTACGAGCAGTACTTC
TRBV7-6,TRBJ1-3,.,CASSLEPGQLFSGNTIYF,TGTGCCAGCAGCCTAGAACCAGGACAGCTTTTCTCTGGAAACACCATATATTTT